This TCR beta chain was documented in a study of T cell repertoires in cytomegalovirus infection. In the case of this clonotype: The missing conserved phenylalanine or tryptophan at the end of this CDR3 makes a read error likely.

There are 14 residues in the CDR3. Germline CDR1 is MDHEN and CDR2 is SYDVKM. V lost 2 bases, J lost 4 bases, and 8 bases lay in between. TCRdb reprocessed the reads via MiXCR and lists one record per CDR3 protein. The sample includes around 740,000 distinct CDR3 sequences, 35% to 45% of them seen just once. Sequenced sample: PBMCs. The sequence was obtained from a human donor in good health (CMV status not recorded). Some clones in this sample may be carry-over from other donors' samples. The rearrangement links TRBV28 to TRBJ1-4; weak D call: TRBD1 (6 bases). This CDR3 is CASSLPGVNEKLFL. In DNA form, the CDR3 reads TGTGCCAGCAGTTTACCAGGGGTTAATGAAAAACTGTTTCTT.